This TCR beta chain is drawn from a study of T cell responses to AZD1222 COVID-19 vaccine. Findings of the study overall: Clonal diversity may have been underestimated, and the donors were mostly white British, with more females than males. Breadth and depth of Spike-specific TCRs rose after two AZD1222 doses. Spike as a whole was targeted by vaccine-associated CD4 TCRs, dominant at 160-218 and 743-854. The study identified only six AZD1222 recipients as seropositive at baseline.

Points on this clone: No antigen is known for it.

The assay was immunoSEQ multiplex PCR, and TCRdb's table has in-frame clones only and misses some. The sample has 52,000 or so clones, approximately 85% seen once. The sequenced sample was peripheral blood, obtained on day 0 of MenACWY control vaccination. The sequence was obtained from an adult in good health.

The CDR3 loop is CASSQELAGGFTGELFF. CDR3 DNA sequence: TGCGCCAGCAGCCAAGAACTAGCGGGAGGTTTCACCGGGGAGCTGTTTTTT. The J gene is TRBJ2-2, the V gene TRBV4-3; the match to TRBD2 covers 12 bases. The V gene's germline CDR1 is LGHNA and CDR2 YSLEER. The CDR3 runs 17 residues. J gave up 4 bases and V 0 bases, and 3 bases lay outside the gene matches.